This T cell receptor (beta chain) was recovered during a study of beta chain features in type 1 diabetes (dated by TCRdb to the late 2010s). Broadly, across the study: No differences in mean age, gender distribution, total cell number or subset yield were found between patients and healthy donors. A total of 107,917,701 sorted cells were examined across all samples, and the number of cells per subset was strongly correlated with RNA yield. Regulatory and stem cell-like memory subsets were obtained from only 8 patients and roughly 8 healthy donors, while naive and central memory subsets were obtained from all 28 donors. In the study, TCRB repertoires of sorted circulating CD4+ T cell subsets from recently diagnosed type 1 diabetes patients were compared with those of matched healthy donors. What the research found in general, with its limitations: At VDJ recombination sites, patients with type 1 diabetes made fewer insertions and deleted more nucleotides, a pattern implying thymic rearrangement abnormalities. Naive, central memory and regulatory TCRB repertoires appeared more similar among patients than among healthy donors. Because the HLA sub-analyses included only small numbers of individuals, any influence of HLA type on TCRB rearrangement was left unresolved. In all four CD4+ subsets, TCRB CDR3 length was moderately but significantly shorter in type 1 diabetes patients. Because cDNA rather than genomic DNA was sequenced, highly expressing activated cells could have been over-represented, although no difference in activation and CD3 levels was found between groups. Shorter templates might have been favored by PCR, but patient and control samples were amplified and corrected together, so both groups would have been affected equally by any skew.

Comment on this clone: It has no known antigen specificity. No clone much larger than this one lies a single base away; base qualities are absent.

Taken from cysteine to phenylalanine, the CDR3 has 13 residues. Only the CDR3 DNA stays, 39 bases, in frame from base 1. Looking up the germline V gene yields CDR1 SGHAT and CDR2 FQNNGV. V is shortened by 4 bases, J by 12 bases, and the region joining them spans 19 bases. Each donor gave one peripheral blood draw, averaging roughly 100 mL, which was collected into heparinised tubes. A BD FACSAria II and a panel including CD45RO, CCR7, CD25, CD127, CD95 and CD27 were used to sort naive, central memory, regulatory and stem cell-like memory CD4+ T cells. Purity was above 95% for every sorted population. PBMCs were separated immediately by Lymphoprep density gradient centrifugation and were stained directly, without being cultured. So that batch effects would be minimized, each experiment stained and sorted samples in pairs, pairing one healthy donor with one patient. The entire amount of isolated RNA was reverse transcribed using the High Capacity cDNA Reverse Transcription Kit, so the sequenced TCRB transcripts were expressed ones. Deep immunoSEQ sequencing was performed on naive, central memory and regulatory T cell samples, with an average of around 3.4 million total reads per sample. Sorted cells were lysed in RLT buffer, and RNA was extracted using DNase-treated RNeasy Micro or Mini kits according to cell number. Each cell subset was processed on its own to prevent cross-contamination, while patient and healthy donor samples were processed together. Using the immunoSEQ multiplex PCR, TCRB sequences were amplified from cDNA into 87-bp fragments spanning the CDR3 region. The amplicons were sequenced using the Illumina HiSeq platform. Concerning the study's data processing: Synthetic template baselines were used to correct PCR bias computationally, reads within Hamming distance 2 were collapsed together, and singletons that could not be merged were discarded. Reads were aligned against IMGT to assign V, D and J genes, CDR3 length and insertions or deletions at six rearrangement sites. Within each subset, clonotype counts were normalized to the number of sorted cells before true diversity and Gini coefficients were calculated with the tcR R package. The overlap coefficient, calculated on TCRB nucleotide sequences, was used to measure repertoire sharing. TCRdb re-hosts the immuneACCESS table, in-frame sequences only. Its copies lack some clones; in the studies checked, an unresolved V gene accounts for under half of them, and the cause for the rest is not known. That table is the source of V, J and clone size, and D and trimming were worked out from the DNA. The sample data list about 340,000 clones, and 7.5% to 9% of these were observed just once. Around 0.45% of the sample is in the top ten clones.

This clonotype was obtained from a woman under 30 in good health. This chain is built from TRBV11-2 and TRBJ2-7, with TRBD2 perhaps the D gene, on 5 matching bases. Specimen: central memory CD4+ T cells from blood. The nucleotides read TGTGCCAGCAGCTCAAGATCACGGGAAGGCTTGTACTTC. This translates into CASSSRSREGLYF.